A selection of T cell receptor beta chains follows, all from one sample in a study of persistence of HIV-infected CD4 T cells. These TCRs are of unknown antigen specificity. TCRdb's table, derived via immunoSEQ multiplex PCR, lists solely in-frame clones and lacks some. The sample has some 50,000 clones; about nine tenths are singletons. The sample here was CD4+ T cells sorted from PBMCs after approximately 19-hour stimulation, taken from a patient who received antiretroviral therapy. The receptors were gathered from an adult woman with HIV who was CMV-seropositive. Both conserved end residues are part of each CDR3. Each record gives: D gene, V gene, clone size, J gene, CDR3 protein, CDR3 DNA. A D gene is named only where the DNA matches it firmly. Size tells how often a clone was seen (once, few, many) or the class of an expanded clone, and some rows leave it out.

d_call: TRBD2
v_call: TRBV7-6
clone_size: -
j_call: TRBJ2-3
cdr3_aa: CASSSHGLAATGTQYF
cdr3_nt: TGTGCCAGCAGCTCGCACGGACTAGCGGCCACGGGTACGCAGTATTTT

d_call: -
v_call: TRBV11-3
clone_size: -
j_call: TRBJ1-1
cdr3_aa: CASSLSQGTEAFF
cdr3_nt: TGTGCCAGCAGCTTAAGTCAGGGCACTGAAGCTTTCTTT

d_call: -
v_call: TRBV4-1
clone_size: -
j_call: TRBJ2-3
cdr3_aa: CASSLRQSADTQYF
cdr3_nt: TGCGCCAGCAGCCTCCGACAGTCGGCAGATACGCAGTATTTT

d_call: TRBD2
v_call: TRBV14
clone_size: -
j_call: TRBJ2-2
cdr3_aa: CASSQVKRLAGITGELFF
cdr3_nt: TGTGCCAGCAGCCAAGTTAAACGGCTAGCGGGGATCACCGGGGAGCTGTTTTTT

d_call: TRBD1
v_call: TRBV28
clone_size: medium-sized
j_call: TRBJ1-2
cdr3_aa: CASTRGTGYGYTF
cdr3_nt: TGTGCCAGCACCCGCGGGACAGGGTATGGCTACACCTTC

d_call: -
v_call: TRBV7-9
clone_size: -
j_call: TRBJ2-2
cdr3_aa: CASSPTGVNTGELFF
cdr3_nt: TGTGCCAGCAGCCCGACAGGAGTGAACACCGGGGAGCTGTTTTTT

d_call: TRBD1
v_call: TRBV6-5
clone_size: -
j_call: TRBJ1-6
cdr3_aa: CASSPGTGFHSPLHF
cdr3_nt: TGTGCCAGCAGTCCCGGGACAGGGTTCCATTCACCCCTCCACTTT

d_call: -
v_call: TRBV12-3/TRBV12-4
clone_size: once
j_call: TRBJ2-7
cdr3_aa: CASSPRRGEQYF
cdr3_nt: TGTGCCAGCAGTCCCAGGAGAGGCGAGCAGTACTTC

d_call: -
v_call: TRBV19
clone_size: -
j_call: TRBJ2-5
cdr3_aa: CASSSGETQYF
cdr3_nt: TGTGCCAGTAGTAGTGGTGAGACCCAGTACTTC

d_call: TRBD1
v_call: TRBV28
clone_size: -
j_call: TRBJ2-3
cdr3_aa: CASSQGAGDTQYF
cdr3_nt: TGTGCCAGCAGCCAGGGGGCGGGAGATACGCAGTATTTT

d_call: -
v_call: TRBV3-1/TRBV3-2
clone_size: -
j_call: TRBJ2-4
cdr3_aa: CASSQEGGPAKNIQYF
cdr3_nt: TGTGCCAGCAGCCAAGAGGGCGGCCCAGCCAAAAACATTCAGTACTTC

d_call: -
v_call: TRBV24-1
clone_size: -
j_call: TRBJ2-5
cdr3_aa: CATSEHSPKRETQYF
cdr3_nt: TGTGCCACCAGTGAACACTCCCCTAAAAGAGAGACCCAGTACTTC

d_call: -
v_call: TRBV3-1/TRBV3-2
clone_size: -
j_call: TRBJ2-5
cdr3_aa: CASSQPGHGYETQYF
cdr3_nt: TGTGCCAGCAGCCAACCGGGACATGGGTACGAGACCCAGTACTTC

d_call: -
v_call: TRBV3-1/TRBV3-2
clone_size: -
j_call: TRBJ2-2
cdr3_aa: CASGNTGELFF
cdr3_nt: TGTGCCAGCGGGAACACCGGGGAGCTGTTTTTT

d_call: -
v_call: TRBV5-6
clone_size: once
j_call: TRBJ2-2
cdr3_aa: CASSLGTLTGELFF
cdr3_nt: TGTGCCAGCAGCCTCGGGACACTCACCGGGGAGCTGTTTTTT

d_call: TRBD2
v_call: TRBV9
clone_size: -
j_call: TRBJ2-7
cdr3_aa: CASSVGEGLAGALTPYEQYF
cdr3_nt: TGTGCCAGCAGCGTAGGAGAGGGACTAGCGGGGGCTTTGACGCCCTACGAGCAGTACTTC

d_call: -
v_call: TRBV28
clone_size: once
j_call: TRBJ1-2
cdr3_aa: CASSYTGREYGYTF
cdr3_nt: TGTGCCAGCAGTTATACGGGAAGAGAATATGGCTACACCTTC

d_call: TRBD1
v_call: TRBV27
clone_size: -
j_call: TRBJ1-1
cdr3_aa: CASSTGQGGSEAFF
cdr3_nt: TGTGCCAGCAGTACGGGACAGGGTGGGTCTGAAGCTTTCTTT

d_call: -
v_call: TRBV6-6
clone_size: -
j_call: TRBJ1-5
cdr3_aa: CAIPGSWSSNQPQHF
cdr3_nt: TGTGCCATACCGGGGTCGTGGAGTAGCAATCAGCCCCAGCATTTT

d_call: TRBD2
v_call: TRBV5-4
clone_size: -
j_call: TRBJ2-3
cdr3_aa: CASSLGLAGAGDTQYF
cdr3_nt: TGTGCCAGCAGCTTGGGACTAGCGGGAGCCGGGGATACGCAGTATTTT

d_call: -
v_call: TRBV10-3
clone_size: once
j_call: TRBJ1-1
cdr3_aa: CAISESWQNTEAFF
cdr3_nt: TGTGCCATCAGTGAGTCATGGCAAAACACTGAAGCTTTCTTT

d_call: -
v_call: TRBV11-3
clone_size: -
j_call: TRBJ2-7
cdr3_aa: CASSSRVHPYEQYF
cdr3_nt: TGTGCCAGCAGCTCCAGGGTACACCCTTACGAGCAGTACTTC

d_call: -
v_call: TRBV30
clone_size: -
j_call: TRBJ1-4
cdr3_aa: CAWSAFGAQNEKLFF
cdr3_nt: TGTGCCTGGAGTGCGTTCGGGGCGCAAAATGAAAAACTGTTTTTT

d_call: TRBD1
v_call: TRBV11-3
clone_size: -
j_call: TRBJ2-1
cdr3_aa: CASSWDSSSYNEQFF
cdr3_nt: TGTGCCAGCAGCTGGGACAGCAGCTCCTACAATGAGCAGTTCTTC

d_call: TRBD2
v_call: TRBV6-1
clone_size: -
j_call: TRBJ2-7
cdr3_aa: CASSDGLAGAYEQYF
cdr3_nt: TGTGCCAGCAGTGACGGACTAGCGGGAGCCTACGAGCAGTACTTC

d_call: TRBD2
v_call: TRBV9
clone_size: -
j_call: TRBJ2-7
cdr3_aa: CASSPGGVLEQYF
cdr3_nt: TGTGCCAGCAGCCCCGGGGGGGTCTTAGAGCAGTACTTC

d_call: TRBD2
v_call: TRBV5-8
clone_size: -
j_call: TRBJ2-3
cdr3_aa: CASSSQPGLVTDTQYF
cdr3_nt: TGTGCCAGCAGCTCTCAGCCGGGACTAGTAACAGATACGCAGTATTTT

d_call: -
v_call: TRBV7-2
clone_size: once
j_call: TRBJ1-2
cdr3_aa: CASSESTGGYGYTF
cdr3_nt: TGTGCCAGCAGCGAGTCGACAGGCGGCTATGGCTACACCTTC

d_call: -
v_call: TRBV11-2
clone_size: -
j_call: TRBJ1-1
cdr3_aa: CASSSRRDLNTEAFF
cdr3_nt: TGTGCCAGCAGCTCCAGGAGGGACCTAAACACTGAAGCTTTCTTT

d_call: -
v_call: TRBV2
clone_size: -
j_call: TRBJ1-2
cdr3_aa: CASSLDSGSTF
cdr3_nt: TGTGCCAGCAGCCTCGACAGCGGGTCCACCTTC

d_call: TRBD1
v_call: TRBV19
clone_size: -
j_call: TRBJ2-7
cdr3_aa: CASSIGRGQSYEQYF
cdr3_nt: TGTGCCAGTAGTATAGGACGGGGACAGTCCTACGAGCAGTACTTC

d_call: TRBD2
v_call: TRBV5-1
clone_size: -
j_call: TRBJ2-3
cdr3_aa: CASSGKLGLAGGQGLTDTQYF
cdr3_nt: TGCGCCAGCAGCGGAAAACTCGGACTAGCGGGGGGGCAGGGTTTAACAGATACGCAGTATTTT

d_call: TRBD1
v_call: TRBV9
clone_size: -
j_call: TRBJ2-2
cdr3_aa: CASSGIRTGLTGELFF
cdr3_nt: TGTGCCAGCAGCGGGATTAGGACAGGGCTGACCGGGGAGCTGTTTTTT

d_call: TRBD2
v_call: TRBV24-1
clone_size: -
j_call: TRBJ2-1
cdr3_aa: CATRTSGDNEQFF
cdr3_nt: TGTGCCACCCGGACTAGCGGTGACAATGAGCAGTTCTTC

d_call: -
v_call: TRBV3-1/TRBV3-2
clone_size: -
j_call: TRBJ2-1
cdr3_aa: CASTSLGAFSYNEQFF
cdr3_nt: TGTGCCAGCACCTCCCTCGGGGCCTTTTCCTACAATGAGCAGTTCTTC

d_call: -
v_call: TRBV21-1
clone_size: -
j_call: TRBJ1-1
cdr3_aa: CASSKGTGGRTEAFF
cdr3_nt: TGTGCCAGCAGCAAGGGGACAGGGGGAAGGACTGAAGCTTTCTTT

d_call: -
v_call: TRBV6-4
clone_size: -
j_call: TRBJ1-1
cdr3_aa: CASSEVPRRRDTEAFF
cdr3_nt: TGTGCCAGCAGTGAAGTACCCAGGCGCAGGGACACTGAAGCTTTCTTT

d_call: TRBD1
v_call: TRBV7-2
clone_size: -
j_call: TRBJ1-1
cdr3_aa: CASSLAAGGNTEAFF
cdr3_nt: TGTGCCAGCAGCTTAGCCGCAGGGGGGAACACTGAAGCTTTCTTT

d_call: TRBD2
v_call: TRBV4-1
clone_size: once
j_call: TRBJ2-1
cdr3_aa: CASSQEREVLNEQFF
cdr3_nt: TGCGCCAGCAGCCAAGAGCGGGAGGTGTTAAATGAGCAGTTCTTC

d_call: TRBD1
v_call: TRBV5-1
clone_size: -
j_call: TRBJ1-5
cdr3_aa: CASRLGQGGNQPQHF
cdr3_nt: TGCGCCAGCAGACTGGGACAGGGGGGCAATCAGCCCCAGCATTTT

d_call: TRBD2
v_call: TRBV5-5
clone_size: -
j_call: TRBJ2-7
cdr3_aa: CASSPPLSGRAPYEQYF
cdr3_nt: TGTGCCAGCAGCCCCCCCTTAAGCGGGAGGGCCCCCTACGAGCAGTACTTC

d_call: TRBD2
v_call: TRBV6-5
clone_size: -
j_call: TRBJ2-7
cdr3_aa: CATMVGGSYEQYF
cdr3_nt: TGTGCCACCATGGTTGGCGGGAGCTACGAGCAGTACTTC

d_call: -
v_call: TRBV9
clone_size: -
j_call: TRBJ2-3
cdr3_aa: CASSVSGVGTDTQYF
cdr3_nt: TGTGCCAGCAGCGTATCGGGGGTGGGCACAGATACGCAGTATTTT

d_call: -
v_call: TRBV5-1
clone_size: few
j_call: TRBJ1-4
cdr3_aa: CASSLEPSREKLFF
cdr3_nt: TGCGCCAGCAGCTTGGAACCAAGCAGGGAGAAACTGTTTTTT

d_call: TRBD2
v_call: TRBV7-2
clone_size: -
j_call: TRBJ2-5
cdr3_aa: CASSLVSSGGGNQETQYF
cdr3_nt: TGTGCCAGCAGCTTAGTCTCCAGCGGGGGGGGAAACCAAGAGACCCAGTACTTC

d_call: -
v_call: TRBV5-6
clone_size: -
j_call: TRBJ1-4
cdr3_aa: CASSSGLLGGEKLFF
cdr3_nt: TGTGCCAGCAGCTCCGGACTTTTGGGGGGTGAAAAACTGTTTTTT

d_call: -
v_call: TRBV7-9
clone_size: -
j_call: TRBJ2-2
cdr3_aa: CAKGGDNQNTGELFF
cdr3_nt: TGTGCAAAAGGAGGGGACAATCAGAACACCGGGGAGCTGTTTTTT

d_call: -
v_call: TRBV12-3/TRBV12-4
clone_size: -
j_call: TRBJ2-7
cdr3_aa: CASSPDMGEQYF
cdr3_nt: TGTGCCAGCAGCCCAGACATGGGCGAGCAGTACTTC

d_call: -
v_call: TRBV2
clone_size: once
j_call: TRBJ2-1
cdr3_aa: CASRTYNEQFF
cdr3_nt: TGTGCCAGCAGGACCTACAATGAGCAGTTCTTC

d_call: -
v_call: TRBV18
clone_size: -
j_call: TRBJ2-3
cdr3_aa: CASSPASTDTQYF
cdr3_nt: TGTGCCAGCTCACCAGCCTCTACAGATACGCAGTATTTT

d_call: TRBD1
v_call: TRBV28
clone_size: -
j_call: TRBJ2-7
cdr3_aa: CASTLPGQGFYEQYF
cdr3_nt: TGTGCCAGCACCCTACCGGGACAGGGTTTCTACGAGCAGTACTTC

d_call: -
v_call: TRBV2
clone_size: -
j_call: TRBJ2-3
cdr3_aa: CASRRTDTQYF
cdr3_nt: TGTGCCAGCAGAAGAACAGATACGCAGTATTTT

d_call: TRBD1
v_call: TRBV18
clone_size: -
j_call: TRBJ1-6
cdr3_aa: CASSPRGTGNSPLHF
cdr3_nt: TGTGCCAGCTCACCACGAGGGACAGGGAATTCACCCCTCCACTTT

d_call: TRBD1
v_call: TRBV5-1
clone_size: -
j_call: TRBJ1-2
cdr3_aa: CASSPGGTGSYGYTF
cdr3_nt: TGCGCCAGCAGCCCCGGCGGGACAGGGTCCTATGGCTACACCTTC

d_call: TRBD1
v_call: TRBV5-1
clone_size: -
j_call: TRBJ1-2
cdr3_aa: CASSLGQGITRVNGYTF
cdr3_nt: TGCGCCAGCAGCTTGGGACAGGGTATAACGAGGGTGAATGGCTACACCTTC

d_call: -
v_call: TRBV28
clone_size: -
j_call: TRBJ2-7
cdr3_aa: CASSWGSFEQYF
cdr3_nt: TGTGCCAGCAGTTGGGGGTCATTCGAGCAGTACTTC

d_call: TRBD1
v_call: TRBV3-1/TRBV3-2
clone_size: -
j_call: TRBJ1-2
cdr3_aa: CASRTGGSGYTF
cdr3_nt: TGTGCCAGCAGGACAGGGGGCAGTGGCTACACCTTC

d_call: TRBD2
v_call: TRBV28
clone_size: once
j_call: TRBJ2-7
cdr3_aa: CASSFPKPGLASYEQYF
cdr3_nt: TGTGCCAGCAGTTTCCCCAAGCCGGGACTAGCCTCCTACGAGCAGTACTTC

d_call: -
v_call: TRBV5-1
clone_size: -
j_call: TRBJ1-5
cdr3_aa: CASSLDGDSNQPQHF
cdr3_nt: TGCGCCAGCAGCTTGGACGGAGATAGCAATCAGCCCCAGCATTTT

d_call: -
v_call: TRBV18
clone_size: once
j_call: TRBJ2-2
cdr3_aa: CASSLSGTSTGELFF
cdr3_nt: TGTGCCAGCTCGCTATCCGGGACATCTACCGGGGAGCTGTTTTTT